The clone carrying this T cell receptor beta chain was detected many times. The antigen remains unidentified. The source of the sample is a study of regulatory T cells in long-lasting Graves disease. Findings and caveats of the study: Patients with persistent disease shared roughly 3,000 public clonotypes, outpacing the approximately 920 shared by new patients.

As for time point: newly diagnosed GD, antithyroid drugs for less than 3 months. Researchers made the TCR library from RNA that was extracted from PBMCs. In building TCR beta libraries, iRepertoire HTBI primers were used together with Arm-PCR of CDR3 regions. TCRdb re-called the multiplex PCR reads with MiXCR, one entry per CDR3 protein. Of about 450,000 distinct CDR3 sequences listed, around 17% are singletons. This CDR3 spans 16 amino acids. Germline V lookup: CDR1 LNHNV, CDR2 YYDKDF (reference sequence). J gave up 1 base and V 0 bases, and 3 bases lay outside the gene matches. These data were also filed under a second study, of T cells in Graves' hyperthyroidism and ophthalmopathy.

This TCR was sampled from a woman in her thirties with Graves disease. The rearrangement links TRBV15 to TRBJ2-7; 10 bases align to TRBD1. Specimen: peripheral blood mononuclear cells (PBMCs), collected at new diagnosis, from a patient treated with antithyroid drugs. CDR3 DNA sequence: TGTGCCACCAGCAGAGATCCGGGACAGGGGTCCTACGAGCAGTACTTC. Amino acids: CATSRDPGQGSYEQYF.